The present entry profiles one T cell receptor (beta chain) with its context. There is no known antigen for this receptor. Base qualities are missing; no much larger clone stands one base away. The data originate from a study of blood T cell repertoires in COVID-19 (dated by TCRdb to the early 2020s). Context from the whole study: Collaborator samples came from the United States, Italy and Spain and covered acute and convalescent phases of COVID-19. Where available, HLA class I and class II types were obtained from metadata supplied by the sample provider rather than from assay-based typing. The samples were drawn from two sources: the first 160 participants of the ongoing ImmuneRACE study, and 1,000 to 1,500 subjects contributed by 6 global collaborators. The material from the prospective study consisted of cDNA or gDNA derived from T cells, B-cell-depleted T cells, or PBMCs. The dataset comprised deeply sampled blood TCRbeta repertoires from subjects exposed to, actively infected with, or recovered from COVID-19. The repertoires were released in a freely available public database meant as a resource for research on the immune response to SARS-CoV-2. The sample metadata nearly always contained a de-identified subject ID, COVID-19 status, age in years and sex.

Counted from cysteine to phenylalanine, this CDR3 has 13 amino acids. Only CDR3 DNA is held: 39 bases, read in frame from base 1. V drops 1 base and J drops 9 bases, leaving 15 bases in between. Sequences GTSNPN (CDR1) and SVGIG (CDR2) are obtained from the germline V gene (reference sequence). Results and caveats for the whole study, not just this receptor: Clinical and demographic metadata were provided uncurated, with the amount varying by source and participant.

In the prospective study, participants were roughly 18 to 95 years old, resided in around 25 geographic areas of the United States, and were enrolled through a virtual design. To assign participants to cohorts, the prospective study relied on clinical history that participants themselves reported in a screening survey and a study questionnaire. For ImmuneRACE Cohort 3, a participant was defined as recovered based on two consecutive negative NP/OP PCR tests, clearance by a healthcare professional, or resolution of symptoms. Mobile phlebotomists in the prospective study collected whole blood, serum and a nasopharyngeal or oropharyngeal swab from every participant. Over a roughly 2-month period, participants in the prospective study had the option of providing additional blood draws and questionnaires. Prospective study blood samples were shipped either frozen or at room temperature before DNA extraction.

The immunoSEQ Assay, a bias-controlled multiplex PCR, was used to amplify TCRbeta CDR3 regions from genomic DNA. The source study handled its data this way. The number of nucleated cells in each sample was estimated from the amplification of reference gene primers within the assay. To quantify the absolute abundance of each unique TCRbeta CDR3 rearrangement, sequence reads were collapsed and filtered. Productive Simpson clonality was computed per sample as the square root of Simpson's diversity index over productive rearrangements. Imported from immuneACCESS, the table was reduced by TCRdb to in-frame sequences with V and J called. These copies leave out some clones; in studies compared against another copy, an unresolved V gene accounts for under half, and the cause of the remainder is not known. V, J and clone size are taken as reported in that table, and D and trimming were inferred from the DNA itself. A total of more than 150,000 clones appear in this sample, roughly nine tenths of them only once. The ten top clones hold approximately 2.1% of the sample.

Sample: PBMCs or T cells enriched from blood (not recorded which). The sequence derives from a woman younger than 45 who had recovered from COVID-19. The V gene is TRBV30 and the J gene is TRBJ1-2; matching of 5 bases hints at TRBD1 as the D gene. DNA sequence: TGTGCCTGGAGTGGAACCACATCAGGGAGCTACACCTTC. Its translation reads: CAWSGTTSGSYTF.